These T cell receptor beta chains were read from a single sample in a study of shared clonotypes between healthy human individuals. Assay used: immunoSEQ multiplex PCR; TCRdb lists only in-frame clones, some missing. The sample lists approximately 500,000 clones, around 79% occurring once. Sequencing was carried out using PBMCs. These receptors were taken from a woman aged 40 to 50 in good health. Some clones in this sample may be carry-over from other donors' samples. CDR3s include the opening cysteine and the closing phenylalanine or tryptophan. Fields, in order: V gene, J gene, clone size, D gene, CDR3 DNA, CDR3 protein. A D gene is named only where the DNA matches it firmly. Rows may omit the clone size; those that give it use once, few, many or a size class.

V gene: TRBV19; J gene: TRBJ1-2; clone size: .; D gene: TRBD1; CDR3 DNA: TGTGCCAGTAGTATGAGGACAGGGGGCTCTCATGGCTACACCTTC; CDR3 protein: CASSMRTGGSHGYTF
V gene: TRBV7-8; J gene: TRBJ1-5; clone size: .; D gene: .; CDR3 DNA: TGTGCCAGCAGCTTAGGGACGGACCAGCCCCAGCATTTT; CDR3 protein: CASSLGTDQPQHF
V gene: TRBV27; J gene: TRBJ2-2; clone size: .; D gene: .; CDR3 DNA: TGTGCCAGCAGTTTCTGGTCAGGGGCTAACACCGGGGAGCTGTTTTTT; CDR3 protein: CASSFWSGANTGELFF
V gene: TRBV27; J gene: TRBJ2-7; clone size: .; D gene: .; CDR3 DNA: TGTGCCAGCAGGTTGGGGTCTAGCCGGGAGCAGTACTTC; CDR3 protein: CASRLGSSREQYF
V gene: TRBV10-3; J gene: TRBJ2-1; clone size: .; D gene: TRBD2; CDR3 DNA: TGTGCCATCAGGGGTAGCGGGGATCACAATGAGCAGTTCTTC; CDR3 protein: CAIRGSGDHNEQFF
V gene: TRBV11-2; J gene: TRBJ2-1; clone size: .; D gene: .; CDR3 DNA: TGTGCCAGCAGCTTGAACCGGGGAAGCTCCTACAATGAGCAGTTCTTC; CDR3 protein: CASSLNRGSSYNEQFF
V gene: TRBV19; J gene: TRBJ1-5; clone size: .; D gene: .; CDR3 DNA: TGTGCCAGTAGTATAGTCGGGGGGAATCAGCCCCAGCATTTT; CDR3 protein: CASSIVGGNQPQHF
V gene: TRBV5-1; J gene: TRBJ2-1; clone size: once; D gene: .; CDR3 DNA: TGCGCCAGCAGGGCGACAGGTGGTCAGGTGCAGTTCTTC; CDR3 protein: CASRATGGQVQFF
V gene: TRBV21-1; J gene: TRBJ2-2; clone size: many; D gene: .; CDR3 DNA: TGTGCCAGCAGCAAACCTGGCGGGGAGGGCCGCGCGAACACCGGGGAGCTGTTTTTT; CDR3 protein: CASSKPGGEGRANTGELFF
V gene: TRBV10-3; J gene: TRBJ1-1; clone size: .; D gene: .; CDR3 DNA: TGTGCCACTACACCCCCAGGGCTGAACACTGAAGCTTTCTTT; CDR3 protein: CATTPPGLNTEAFF
V gene: TRBV11-2; J gene: TRBJ1-2; clone size: .; D gene: .; CDR3 DNA: TGTGCCAGCAGCTTAGGTCCGGGGCGGTTCTTC; CDR3 protein: CASSLGPGRFF
V gene: TRBV5-8; J gene: TRBJ1-5; clone size: few; D gene: .; CDR3 DNA: TGTGCCAGCAGCTTGAGGTCAGGGAGTAGCAATCAGCCCCAGCATTTT; CDR3 protein: CASSLRSGSSNQPQHF
V gene: TRBV5-1; J gene: TRBJ2-1; clone size: .; D gene: .; CDR3 DNA: TGCGCCAGCAGCTTGAACGTCGGGCAGGACAATGAGCAGTTCTTC; CDR3 protein: CASSLNVGQDNEQFF
V gene: TRBV7-6; J gene: TRBJ2-3; clone size: .; D gene: .; CDR3 DNA: TGTGCCAGCAGCTTAGGGGGAGCTAGCACAGATACGCAGTATTTT; CDR3 protein: CASSLGGASTDTQYF
V gene: TRBV11-2; J gene: TRBJ1-5; clone size: .; D gene: .; CDR3 DNA: TGTGCCAGCAGCTTAGTGGGCGGCGATCAGCCCCAGCATTTT; CDR3 protein: CASSLVGGDQPQHF
V gene: TRBV14; J gene: TRBJ2-3; clone size: .; D gene: .; CDR3 DNA: TGTGCCAGCAGCCGAAGACAAGGAACGAGCACAGATACGCAGTATTTT; CDR3 protein: CASSRRQGTSTDTQYF
V gene: TRBV28; J gene: TRBJ2-7; clone size: .; D gene: .; CDR3 DNA: TGTGCCAGCAGTTTACGTGACAGTTATAAGCAGTACTTC; CDR3 protein: CASSLRDSYKQYF
V gene: TRBV7-6; J gene: TRBJ2-5; clone size: .; D gene: .; CDR3 DNA: TGTGCCAGCATCGGGTCGGTAGTAGGGGAGACCCAGTACTTC; CDR3 protein: CASIGSVVGETQYF
V gene: TRBV4-3; J gene: TRBJ2-1; clone size: .; D gene: TRBD2; CDR3 DNA: TGCGCCAGCAGCCAGGGGACTAGCGGGTCGAATGAGCAGTTCTTC; CDR3 protein: CASSQGTSGSNEQFF
V gene: TRBV5-8; J gene: TRBJ1-5; clone size: .; D gene: .; CDR3 DNA: TGTGCCAGCAGCTTGCGGGATCAGCCCCAGCATTTT; CDR3 protein: CASSLRDQPQHF
V gene: TRBV5-1; J gene: TRBJ2-7; clone size: .; D gene: .; CDR3 DNA: TGCGCCAGCAGCCTGAGACACGGAAAGGCCTACGAGCAGTACTTC; CDR3 protein: CASSLRHGKAYEQYF
V gene: TRBV5-1; J gene: TRBJ2-7; clone size: .; D gene: .; CDR3 DNA: TGCGCCAGCAGCTTTTTGGACACCAACTACGAGCAGTACTTC; CDR3 protein: CASSFLDTNYEQYF
V gene: TRBV5-1; J gene: TRBJ2-3; clone size: once; D gene: .; CDR3 DNA: TGCGCCAGCAGCTCCGGGACTGGCGGCGATACGCAGTATTTT; CDR3 protein: CASSSGTGGDTQYF
V gene: TRBV5-6; J gene: TRBJ2-1; clone size: .; D gene: .; CDR3 DNA: TGTGCCAGCAGCTACTTAACTAGCCTCACTTACAATGAGCAGTTCTTC; CDR3 protein: CASSYLTSLTYNEQFF
V gene: TRBV29-1; J gene: TRBJ1-2; clone size: .; D gene: TRBD1; CDR3 DNA: TGCAGCGGGAGGGGGACAGGGGCTGGGTATGGCTACACCTTC; CDR3 protein: CSGRGTGAGYGYTF